This T cell receptor beta chain appears in the sequencing data of a study of response to subunit inactivated influenza vaccine. Findings and limits, study-wide: Authors suggested each seasonal influenza vaccination recruits few new T cells.

Comments on this clonotype: What it binds is unknown.

TCRdb re-called the RT-PCR reads with MiXCR, one entry per CDR3 protein. The data show fewer than 250,000 distinct CDR3 sequences, with 13% to 15% seen just once and about a quarter held by the top ten. This clonotype was obtained from a man aged 45-60 years who received an inactivated influenza vaccine. Sequences were derived from CD8+ T cells sorted from PBMCs, sampled more than 4 days after vaccination.

CDR3 loop: CSARVVLAGVKYQETQYF. The CDR3 DNA is TGCAGTGCTAGAGTTGTTCTAGCGGGGGTAAAGTACCAAGAGACCCAGTACTTC. The V call is TRBV20-1, the J call TRBJ2-5, with TRBD2 matching 10 bases. There are 18 residues in the CDR3. Looked up from germline, CDR1 is DFQATT and CDR2 is SNEGSKA (reference sequence). The trim removed 1 base at V and 0 bases at J, leaving 11 bases unmatched.